A single sample is the source of the 21 T cell receptor beta chains below, sequenced in a study of OX40 agonist ivuxolimab in advanced cancers. The method was the immunoSEQ multiplex PCR assay. TCRdb stores this immuneACCESS table with in-frame sequences only. Part of the clones is absent; in the studies checked, under half of the shortfall reflects unresolved V genes, and no reason is known for the rest. The sample table records fewer than 20,000 clones; 80% to 90% of these occur just once. The leading ten clones occupy 60% to 80% of the sample. The sample in question was CD4+ or CD8+ T cells sorted from blood, obtained in a trial of the OX40 agonist ivuxolimab. The source of these receptors is an adult with an advanced solid tumor such as melanoma, head and neck, liver or kidney cancer.

J is TRBJ1-1 and V is TRBV12-5, with a possible D match to TRBD1 (6 bases). There are 13 residues in the CDR3. Trimming shortened V by 2 bases and J by 5 bases, and 9 bases separated the two germline ends. Germline lookup yields CDR1 LGHNT and CDR2 FRNRAP. The DNA of the CDR3 is TGTGCTAGTGGTTTGAGGGGGAAAACTGAAGCTTTCTTT. Translation: CASGLRGKTEAFF.

The V and J genes are TRBV5-8 and TRBJ2-7, with 8 bases fitting TRBD2. The CDR3 sequence is 11 residues long. Germline V gene sequence: CDR1 SGHTS, CDR2 YDEGEE. V lost 4 bases and J lost 12; bases outside the gene matches: 6. The DNA for the CDR3 is TGTGCCAGCAGCCCGGGGGGGAGTGTGTACTTC. As protein: CASSPGGSVYF.

The rearrangement joins TRBV29-1 to TRBJ2-7; 9 nucleotides line up with TRBD1. Germline CDR1 reads SQVTM; CDR2 reads ANQGSEA. This CDR3 has 13 amino acids. Losses at the gene ends were 3 bases for V and 6 bases for J; bases not matched to a gene: 6. The CDR3 loop reads CSVDPQGAGEQYF. CDR3 nucleotide sequence: TGCAGCGTTGATCCACAGGGGGCTGGCGAGCAGTACTTC.

The chain combines TRBV11-2 with TRBJ2-2; the D gene is possibly TRBD2 (6 bases). CDR1 and CDR2 (germline): SGHAT, FQNNGV. The CDR3 sequence is 13 residues long. V dropped 5 bases and J dropped 9 bases, with 13 bases sitting between them. The CDR3 bases are TGTGCCAGCAGCGCCCCTAGCGTCCGGGAGCTGTTTTTT. This encodes CASSAPSVRELFF.

The chain couples TRBV5-1 to TRBJ2-7; D not resolved. This CDR3 is built from 12 residues. CDR1 and CDR2 (germline): SGHRS, YFSETQ. The V end was cut by 5 bases, the J end by 0 bases, with 6 bases between. The CDR3 nucleotides read TGCGCCAGCAGTTTTAACTCCTACGAGCAGTACTTC. The encoded protein is CASSFNSYEQYF.

This rearrangement joins TRBV29-1 to TRBJ2-7; D is possibly TRBD2 (6 bases). Trimming shortened V by 0 bases and J by 3 bases, and 15 bases separated the two germline ends. CDR1 and CDR2 (germline): SQVTM, ANQGSEA. The CDR3 loop spans 15 amino acids. The CDR3: CSVEEGTGVGYEQYF. The CDR3 DNA follows: TGCAGCGTTGAAGAGGGGACGGGAGTCGGCTACGAGCAGTACTTC.

The chain uses TRBV7-9 and TRBJ2-1; no clear D. Germline lookup yields CDR1 SEHNR and CDR2 FQNEAQ (reference sequence). Deletions cut 4 bases from V and 0 bases from J, with 13 bases between. This CDR3 is built from 16 residues. The CDR3 sequence is CASSSFSLSSYNEQFF. The CDR3 region has the DNA TGTGCCAGCAGCTCCTTTTCACTTAGCTCCTACAATGAGCAGTTCTTC.

The chain is built from TRBV28 and TRBJ2-1, with TRBD1 identical over 10 bases. Germline V lookup: CDR1 MDHEN, CDR2 SYDVKM. After removal of 5 bases from V and 4 bases from J, the junction contained 5 bases not matched to a gene. CDR3 length equals 15 residues. CDR3 DNA: TGTGCCAGCAGTACGGGGACAGGGGTGTACAATGAGCAGTTCTTC. It codes for CASSTGTGVYNEQFF.

V is TRBV4-1 and J is TRBJ1-5; no clear D. The CDR3 covers 13 residues. V was trimmed by 4 bases and J by 4 bases, leaving 8 bases between them. In germline, CDR1 is MGHRA, CDR2 YSYEKL. The CDR3 nucleotides are TGCGCCAGCAGCCCCCTAGGGAATCAGCCCCAGCATTTT. Encoded protein: CASSPLGNQPQHF.

The chain combines TRBV4-2 with TRBJ2-7; D might be TRBD2 (6 bases). V was clipped by 1 base and J by 7 bases, with 20 bases between them. This CDR3 is built from 16 residues. Germline V lookup: CDR1 LGHNA, CDR2 YNFKEQ. CDR3 nucleotides: TGTGCCAGCAGCCAAGGTCGGACGGGAGATCCAAGGGAGCAGTACTTC. As protein: CASSQGRTGDPREQYF.

The chain has TRBV5-5 and TRBJ2-7; D might be TRBD2 (5 bases). The CDR3 has 13 amino acids. Trimming stripped 1 base from V and 9 bases from J, with 14 bases between. Germline lookup yields CDR1 SGHKS and CDR2 YYEKEE (reference sequence). The CDR3 nucleotides are TGTGCCAGCAGCTTGCCCCCGGGGTGGGGGCAGTACTTC. Residues: CASSLPPGWGQYF.

This clone was observed a single time. The chain combines TRBV6-5 with TRBJ1-2; D is possibly TRBD1 (5 bases). Germline lookup yields CDR1 MNHEY and CDR2 SVGAGI. This CDR3 contains 15 residues. The V gene lost 4 bases and the J gene lost 4 bases, with 16 bases spanning the gap. The CDR3 bases are TGTGCCAGCAGTTCCACCGGGACCGAAGTCTATGGCTACACCTTC. As protein: CASSSTGTEVYGYTF.

The V gene is TRBV5-1, the J gene TRBJ2-5, with 8 bases lining up with TRBD1. This CDR3 has 16 amino acids. Losses at the gene ends were 2 bases for V and 5 bases for J; bases not matched to a gene: 11. The V gene's germline CDR1 is SGHRS and CDR2 YFSETQ. CDR3 residues: CASSFNGQGTGETQYF. CDR3 sequence (DNA): TGCGCCAGCAGCTTTAACGGACAGGGTACGGGGGAGACCCAGTACTTC.

J is TRBJ1-1 and V is TRBV7-9, with D possibly TRBD1 on 5 matching bases. CDR1 is SEHNR, CDR2 FQNEAQ, per germline (reference sequence). The CDR3 spans 15 residues. Trimming pared 5 bases from V and 3 bases from J, leaving 16 bases between. CDR3 region: CASSPWGGGDTEAFF. The CDR3 coding sequence is TGTGCCAGCAGCCCTTGGGGGGGTGGGGACACTGAAGCTTTCTTT.

The rearrangement uses TRBV12-5 and TRBJ2-3; D might be TRBD1 (6 bases). This CDR3 is built from 14 residues. Trimming removed 4 bases at V and 2 bases at J, with 10 bases between. Looked up from germline, CDR1 is LGHNT and CDR2 is FRNRAP. This CDR3 reads CASGSRDNTDTQYF. The CDR3 DNA is TGTGCTAGTGGTTCCAGGGACAACACAGATACGCAGTATTTT.

This clone was seen only once. V is TRBV27 and J is TRBJ2-1, with TRBD2 matching 11 bases. This CDR3 spans 14 amino acids. Per germline, CDR1 MNHEY and CDR2 SMNVEV (reference sequence). Trimming at V came to 5 bases and at J to 5 bases, leaving 2 bases not matched to a gene. Written as DNA, the CDR3 is TGTGCCAGCAGTATACTAGCGGGAGACAATGAGCAGTTCTTC. As protein: CASSILAGDNEQFF.

The chain carries TRBV5-4 and TRBJ2-7, with 13 bases lining up with TRBD2. Germline V lookup: CDR1 SGHNT, CDR2 YYREEE (reference sequence). This CDR3 comprises 15 residues. Trimming cost V 4 bases and J 7 bases; bases outside gene matches: 8. The DNA of the CDR3 is TGTGCCAGCAGCATACCGGGACTAGCGGGGAGAGAGCAGTACTTC. Its protein is CASSIPGLAGREQYF.

Regarding this clone: The germline gene is not matched at one end of the junction; a read error may be the cause. This chain links TRBV10-2 with TRBJ2-5; D ambiguous. The CDR3 totals 12 residues. The V gene's germline CDR1 is WSHSY and CDR2 SAAADI. This CDR3 is CASSEYQETQYF. In DNA form, the CDR3 reads TGCGCCAGCAGCGAGTACCAAGAGACCCAGTACTTC.

The chain combines TRBV4-1 with TRBJ2-2, with a weak D call TRBD2 (5 bases). V lost 3 bases to trimming and J lost 6 bases, with 8 bases between them. The CDR3 length is 13 residues. Germline V gene data show CDR1 as MGHRA and CDR2 as YSYEKL. The CDR3 protein is CASSHGSAGELFF. DNA of the CDR3: TGCGCCAGCAGCCATGGGAGCGCCGGGGAGCTGTTTTTT.

CDR3 sequence reads: CASSLGNNYGYTF. In DNA form, the CDR3 reads TGTGCCAGCAGTTTAGGGAATAACTATGGCTACACCTTC. The rearrangement uses TRBV28 and TRBJ1-2; D uncertain. V gave up 2 bases and J gave up 1 base, with 5 bases separating them. Germline V gene sequence: CDR1 MDHEN, CDR2 SYDVKM. This CDR3 is built from 13 residues.

This clone was seen more than once but under ten times. This chain joins TRBV4-2 and TRBJ2-3; 12 bases agree with TRBD2. V was pared by 0 bases and J by 3 bases, with 4 bases of the junction left unmatched. CDR1 LGHNA and CDR2 YNFKEQ come from the germline V gene. This CDR3 is built from 17 residues. CDR3 in DNA: TGTGCCAGCAGCCAAGACCTAGCGGGGGGGCAAACAGATACGCAGTATTTT. The encoded protein is CASSQDLAGGQTDTQYF.